This section outlines one T cell receptor (beta chain) sequence together with its context. Its antigen has not been determined. Nothing much larger sits one base from this clone, and base qualities are not available. This sample is part of a study of T cells after posttransplantation cyclophosphamide (dated by TCRdb to 2016 to 2017). Study-level background: The study tracked T cell repertoire reconstitution by TRB sequencing after myeloablative bone marrow transplantation using posttransplantation cyclophosphamide as GVHD prophylaxis. Up to 3 additional blood samples from 2 to 5.2 years after transplant were also TRB-sequenced in 3 patients, as was pretransplant blood from 4 patients. Public TRB sequences were compared against a database of over 3,600 sequences linked to responses to pathogens, tumor antigens, self-antigens and alloantigens. Antigen receptor sequencing was done on samples from some 35 PTCy-treated patients and from roughly 15 related bone marrow donors of those patients. Because TRA and TRB clonality correlated tightly in roughly 10 samples, the subsequent TCR analyses were limited to TRB only. TRB sequencing was performed on blood from all 35 or so PTCy patients with 1-year posttransplant specimens.

Genomic DNA was the input for TRB sequencing, which was run either with the immunoSEQ assay at survey resolution or with the hsTCRB kit. Per the original workflow: The immunoSEQ software handled the initial read processing, while the LymphoSeq R package was used for the repertoire analyses. Clonality was computed as 1 minus normalized Shannon entropy; Gini coefficient was also calculated for each TRB dataset. Phenotypes of unsorted samples were inferred by mapping TRB sequences from sorted subsets of the recipient or donor onto unsorted samples of the same recipient. TCRdb limited this immuneACCESS table to in-frame rearrangements with V and J called. A share of clones is missing; checked studies link under half to unresolved V genes, and the rest is unexplained. The V and J calls and the clone size are those of that table, but D and trimming were determined from the DNA. The sample profile shows about 16,000 clones; 94% of them were found once. Clones ranked in the top ten supply 0.27% of the sample.

Viable CD3+CD4+ or CD3+CD8+ cells that were CCR7+CD45RA+CD45RO-CD95-CD27+CD28+ were classified as naive T cells. Peripheral blood samples were provided by related bone marrow donors on the day of marrow donation. Peripheral blood and bone marrow mononuclear cells were isolated by Ficoll-Hypaque density centrifugation and cryopreserved. Sorting of CD4+ and CD8+ T cells, including naive and memory subsets, was performed by FACS on a FACSAria II. The research as a whole found: The TRB repertoires of T cells infiltrating skin or the GI tract showed only limited overlap with the TRB repertoires found in blood. Donor-recipient similarity was low at 1-2 months but rose over the first year, and later blood repertoires were often dominated by donor CD8+ memory clones. Across a few dozen patients, TRB clonality was highly associated with recipient CMV seropositivity and CMV reactivation, and diversity in PTCy patients was similar to diversity in CNI/methotrexate controls.

The junction carries 15 bases between V and J, which are trimmed by 2 bases and 7 bases respectively. The CDR3, cysteine through phenylalanine, is 16 amino acids long. The only DNA kept is the CDR3, 48 bases in frame from the first base. Taken from the germline V gene, the CDR1 and CDR2 loops are ENHRY and SYGVKD. The receptor chain draws on TRBV10-3 and TRBJ1-6, with a tentative D gene TRBD1 over 5 matching bases. This TCR came from a woman in her 50s in good health and a related stem cell transplant donor. Sequenced input: naive CD4+ T cells sorted from blood. The CDR3 protein sequence reads: CAISERGTSVNSPLHF. The DNA is TGTGCCATCAGTGAGCGGGGGACGTCCGTGAATTCACCCCTCCACTTT.